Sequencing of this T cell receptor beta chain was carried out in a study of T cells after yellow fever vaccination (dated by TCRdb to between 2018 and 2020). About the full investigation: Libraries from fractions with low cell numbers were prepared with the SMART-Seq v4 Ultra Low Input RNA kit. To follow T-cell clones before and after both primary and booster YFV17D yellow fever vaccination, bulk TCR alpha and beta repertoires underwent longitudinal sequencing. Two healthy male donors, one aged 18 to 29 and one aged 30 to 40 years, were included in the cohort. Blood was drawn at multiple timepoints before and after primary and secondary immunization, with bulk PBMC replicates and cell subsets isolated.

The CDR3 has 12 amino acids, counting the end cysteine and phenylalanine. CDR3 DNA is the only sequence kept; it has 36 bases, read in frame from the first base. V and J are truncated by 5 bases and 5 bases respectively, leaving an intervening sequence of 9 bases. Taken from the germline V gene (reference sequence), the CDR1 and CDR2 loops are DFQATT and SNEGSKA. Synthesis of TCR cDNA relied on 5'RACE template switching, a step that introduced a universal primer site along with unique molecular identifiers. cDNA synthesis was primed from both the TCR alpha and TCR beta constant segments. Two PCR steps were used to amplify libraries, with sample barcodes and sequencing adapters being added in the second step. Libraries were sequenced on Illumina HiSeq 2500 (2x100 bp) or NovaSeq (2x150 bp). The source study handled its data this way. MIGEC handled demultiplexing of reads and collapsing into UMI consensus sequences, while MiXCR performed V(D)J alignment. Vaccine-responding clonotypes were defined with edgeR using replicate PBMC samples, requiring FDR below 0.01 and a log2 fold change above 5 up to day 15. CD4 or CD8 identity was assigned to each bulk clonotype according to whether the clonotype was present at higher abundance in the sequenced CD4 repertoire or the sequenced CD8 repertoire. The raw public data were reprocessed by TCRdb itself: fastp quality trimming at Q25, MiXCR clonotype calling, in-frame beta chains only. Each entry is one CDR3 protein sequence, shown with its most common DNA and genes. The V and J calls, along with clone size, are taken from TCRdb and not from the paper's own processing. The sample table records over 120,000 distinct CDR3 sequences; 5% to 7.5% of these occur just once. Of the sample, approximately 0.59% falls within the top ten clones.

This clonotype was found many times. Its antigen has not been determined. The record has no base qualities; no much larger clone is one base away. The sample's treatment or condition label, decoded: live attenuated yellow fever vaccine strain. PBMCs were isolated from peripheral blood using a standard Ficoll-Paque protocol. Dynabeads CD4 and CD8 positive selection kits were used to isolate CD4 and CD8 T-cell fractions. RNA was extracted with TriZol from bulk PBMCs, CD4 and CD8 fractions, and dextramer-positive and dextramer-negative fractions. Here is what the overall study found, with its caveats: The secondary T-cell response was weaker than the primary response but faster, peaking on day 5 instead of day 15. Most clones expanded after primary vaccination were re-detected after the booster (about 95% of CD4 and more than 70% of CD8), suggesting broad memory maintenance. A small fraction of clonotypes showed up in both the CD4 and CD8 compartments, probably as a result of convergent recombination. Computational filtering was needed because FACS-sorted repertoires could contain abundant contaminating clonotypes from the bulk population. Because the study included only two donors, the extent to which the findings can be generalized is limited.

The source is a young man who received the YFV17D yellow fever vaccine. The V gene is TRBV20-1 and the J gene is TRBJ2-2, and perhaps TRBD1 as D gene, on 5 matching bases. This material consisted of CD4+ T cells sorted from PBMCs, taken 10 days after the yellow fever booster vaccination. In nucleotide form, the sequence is TGCAGTGCTCCAAAGGGGACCGGGGAGCTGTTTTTT. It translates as CSAPKGTGELFF.